This TCR beta chain is drawn from a study of CD8 T cells in ankylosing spondylitis. Study conclusions and caveats: In reactive arthritis synovial fluid and blood, some motif variants had been reported before. In ankylosing spondylitis blood, a motif of seven or eight highly homologous TCR beta variants appeared characteristic. As reported, disease-linked clones showed significant enrichment in matched ankylosing spondylitis synovial fluid.

The V and J ends lost 2 bases and 2 bases, in that order; junction bases with no gene match: 3. The germline V gene has CDR1 MNHEY and CDR2 SVGEGT. The CDR3 covers 15 residues. This clonotype was seen only a few times. The antigen is unknown. Quantitative barcoded 5'-RACE was used to prepare TCR beta libraries. TCRdb redid the calling of the 5' RACE reads with MiXCR, one entry per CDR3 protein. Here the sample spans approximately 440,000 distinct CDR3 sequences, over 15% being singletons. The specimen sequenced was blood, either unsorted or a sorted T cell fraction (not recorded which). The chain has TRBV6-2 or TRBV6-3 and TRBJ2-7, with 10 bases that match TRBD2. The sequence was obtained from a male donor with ankylosing spondylitis. The CDR3 coding sequence is TGTGCCAGCAGTTACGTAGCGGGAGGAGCCTACGAGCAGTACTTC. This codes for CASSYVAGGAYEQYF.